These T cell receptor beta chains were read from a single sample in a study of shared clonotypes between healthy human individuals. Method: immunoSEQ multiplex PCR; TCRdb's copy keeps in-frame clones and lacks some. The sample records 2 million to 2.5 million clones, around 96% being singletons. Sequencing was done on a sample of naive CD8+ T cells sorted from blood. The source of these receptors is a man aged 18-30 years in good health. Both conserved end residues are part of each CDR3. The D gene is left open where the match is weak. Clone size is stated in some rows and not others, as once, few, many or a class when expanded.

cdr3_nt: TGTGCCAGCAGCTCTGACCACTACGAGCAGTACTTC; cdr3_aa: CASSSDHYEQYF; v_call: TRBV7-9; clone_size: -; j_call: TRBJ2-7; d_call: -
cdr3_nt: TGTGCCAGCAGCTTTGGTCCCGGGAGTGAAAAACTGTTTTTT; cdr3_aa: CASSFGPGSEKLFF; v_call: TRBV7-6; clone_size: -; j_call: TRBJ1-4; d_call: -
cdr3_nt: TGCAGCCCCGATGGGGATGCCTACGAGCAGTACTTC; cdr3_aa: CSPDGDAYEQYF; v_call: TRBV29-1; clone_size: -; j_call: TRBJ2-7; d_call: -
cdr3_nt: TGCGCCAGCAGCCAAGGAGTCTCCTACGAGCAGTACTTC; cdr3_aa: CASSQGVSYEQYF; v_call: TRBV4-3; clone_size: -; j_call: TRBJ2-7; d_call: -
cdr3_nt: TGTGCCAGCAGTCCCCTAATTGGAGTCTACGAGCAGTACTTC; cdr3_aa: CASSPLIGVYEQYF; v_call: TRBV6-5; clone_size: -; j_call: TRBJ2-7; d_call: -
cdr3_nt: TGTGCCAGCAGCGTAGGACTAGCGGAAACCTACGAGCAGTACTTC; cdr3_aa: CASSVGLAETYEQYF; v_call: TRBV9; clone_size: -; j_call: TRBJ2-7; d_call: TRBD2
cdr3_nt: TGTGCCAGCAGTTTATCAGTGGAAACCTACGAGCAGTACTTC; cdr3_aa: CASSLSVETYEQYF; v_call: TRBV27; clone_size: -; j_call: TRBJ2-7; d_call: -
cdr3_nt: TGTGCCAGCAGCGTAGAAAGGGAGGGGAATAACTATGGCTACACCTTC; cdr3_aa: CASSVEREGNNYGYTF; v_call: TRBV9; clone_size: -; j_call: TRBJ1-2; d_call: -
cdr3_nt: TGTGCCAGCAGCTTAGCCGGGACTGGCAACGAGCAGTACTTC; cdr3_aa: CASSLAGTGNEQYF; v_call: TRBV7-2; clone_size: -; j_call: TRBJ2-7; d_call: -
cdr3_nt: TGTGCCAGCAGCCCACGGACAGGGCGAGGGGCCACTGAAGCTTTCTTT; cdr3_aa: CASSPRTGRGATEAFF; v_call: TRBV7-9; clone_size: -; j_call: TRBJ1-1; d_call: TRBD1
cdr3_nt: TGTGCCACCAAACATGGGGGCACAGATACGCAGTATTTT; cdr3_aa: CATKHGGTDTQYF; v_call: TRBV2; clone_size: once; j_call: TRBJ2-3; d_call: -
cdr3_nt: TGTGCCAGCAGCTTAGGCTGCCGATACAATCAGCCCCAGCATTTT; cdr3_aa: CASSLGCRYNQPQHF; v_call: TRBV11-3; clone_size: -; j_call: TRBJ1-5; d_call: -
cdr3_nt: TGTGCCAGCAGGCGATCAGGCCAAGAGACCCAGTACTTC; cdr3_aa: CASRRSGQETQYF; v_call: TRBV14; clone_size: -; j_call: TRBJ2-5; d_call: -
cdr3_nt: TGTGCCAGCAGTCTGAGCATCGAGCAGTACTTC; cdr3_aa: CASSLSIEQYF; v_call: TRBV6-6; clone_size: -; j_call: TRBJ2-7; d_call: -
cdr3_nt: TGCAGCGTTGGTGCAGGGGACGCCGGGGAGCTGTTTTTT; cdr3_aa: CSVGAGDAGELFF; v_call: TRBV29-1; clone_size: once; j_call: TRBJ2-2; d_call: -
cdr3_nt: TGTGCCAGCAGCTTAGCGGTGGATAGCAATCAGCCCCAGCATTTT; cdr3_aa: CASSLAVDSNQPQHF; v_call: TRBV7-8; clone_size: -; j_call: TRBJ1-5; d_call: -
cdr3_nt: TGTGCCAGCAGCTTACCTTACGGAGTCAGGAGCTCCTACAATGAGCAGTTCTTC; cdr3_aa: CASSLPYGVRSSYNEQFF; v_call: TRBV7-9; clone_size: -; j_call: TRBJ2-1; d_call: -
cdr3_nt: TGCGCCAGCAGCCCCTGGACAGATAGCGAGCAGTACTTC; cdr3_aa: CASSPWTDSEQYF; v_call: TRBV5-1; clone_size: -; j_call: TRBJ2-7; d_call: -
cdr3_nt: TGTGCCAGCAGCTACGATAGCGGGTCCTACGAGCAGTACTTC; cdr3_aa: CASSYDSGSYEQYF; v_call: TRBV11-2; clone_size: once; j_call: TRBJ2-7; d_call: TRBD2
cdr3_nt: TGTGCCAGCAGCGTTGAGGGGGCTTGGGAGACCCAGTACTTC; cdr3_aa: CASSVEGAWETQYF; v_call: TRBV9; clone_size: -; j_call: TRBJ2-5; d_call: TRBD1
cdr3_nt: TGCGCCAGCAGCTTGGAGTCTAGCATAGAGACCCAGTACTTC; cdr3_aa: CASSLESSIETQYF; v_call: TRBV5-1; clone_size: -; j_call: TRBJ2-5; d_call: -
cdr3_nt: TGTGCCAGCAGTGAAATGTGGGAGGGGGGGATAGATACGCAGTATTTT; cdr3_aa: CASSEMWEGGIDTQYF; v_call: TRBV6-1; clone_size: -; j_call: TRBJ2-3; d_call: -
cdr3_nt: TGTGCCAGCAGTTACACCAGGGGTGCGGAGCCAACGCTTGGGACCCAGTACTTC; cdr3_aa: CASSYTRGAEPTLGTQYF; v_call: TRBV2; clone_size: -; j_call: TRBJ2-5; d_call: -
cdr3_nt: TGTGCCAGCAGTATGGGGAACGGTCTGTTTTTT; cdr3_aa: CASSMGNGLFF; v_call: TRBV28; clone_size: -; j_call: TRBJ1-4; d_call: -
cdr3_nt: TGTGCCAGCAGCTGGTTCCGGGAGGGAGCTAGCACAGATACGCAGTATTTT; cdr3_aa: CASSWFREGASTDTQYF; v_call: TRBV7-6; clone_size: -; j_call: TRBJ2-3; d_call: TRBD2
cdr3_nt: TGTGCCAGCAGTTTATTAGGCGTTTCCGGCTCTGGGGCCAACGTCCTGACTTTC; cdr3_aa: CASSLLGVSGSGANVLTF; v_call: TRBV27; clone_size: -; j_call: TRBJ2-6; d_call: -
cdr3_nt: TGTGCCAGCAGCTTAGCCGGGGAACTCTATGGCTACACCTTC; cdr3_aa: CASSLAGELYGYTF; v_call: TRBV7-2; clone_size: -; j_call: TRBJ1-2; d_call: -
cdr3_nt: TGTGCCAGCAGCTTAGAACACAGTACTGGAAACACCATATATTTT; cdr3_aa: CASSLEHSTGNTIYF; v_call: TRBV7-2; clone_size: -; j_call: TRBJ1-3; d_call: -
cdr3_nt: TGTGCCACCAGCCCAGGACCTCTTAATGAAAAACTGTTTTTT; cdr3_aa: CATSPGPLNEKLFF; v_call: TRBV5-6; clone_size: -; j_call: TRBJ1-4; d_call: -
cdr3_nt: TGCGCCAGCAGCCAAGGGACAGGGGAAGCTTTCTTT; cdr3_aa: CASSQGTGEAFF; v_call: TRBV4-1; clone_size: -; j_call: TRBJ1-1; d_call: TRBD1
cdr3_nt: TGCGCCAGCAGCTCCGACGTGGGGCTGGAAGAGACCCAGTACTTC; cdr3_aa: CASSSDVGLEETQYF; v_call: TRBV4-1; clone_size: -; j_call: TRBJ2-5; d_call: -
cdr3_nt: TGTGCCAGCAGCAAATTAGTTGCTGTGTTAAATCCCTGGACCGTAAACGAGCAGTACTTC; cdr3_aa: CASSKLVAVLNPWTVNEQYF; v_call: TRBV21-1; clone_size: -; j_call: TRBJ2-7; d_call: -
cdr3_nt: TGTGCCACCGAAGGGGGGCCGGGCGAGACCCAGTACTTC; cdr3_aa: CATEGGPGETQYF; v_call: TRBV7-8; clone_size: -; j_call: TRBJ2-5; d_call: -
cdr3_nt: TGCGCCAGCAGCCAAGCCCGCCACAATGAGCAGTTCTTC; cdr3_aa: CASSQARHNEQFF; v_call: TRBV4-1; clone_size: -; j_call: TRBJ2-1; d_call: -
cdr3_nt: TGTGCCAGCCAGCCAAGGGGCTTGCATCCTGGCTACACCTTC; cdr3_aa: CASQPRGLHPGYTF; v_call: TRBV2; clone_size: -; j_call: TRBJ1-2; d_call: -
cdr3_nt: TGTGCCAGCAGTGAAGGGTCCGGGACCACGGGAACTAATGAAAAACTGTTTTTT; cdr3_aa: CASSEGSGTTGTNEKLFF; v_call: TRBV2; clone_size: -; j_call: TRBJ1-4; d_call: -
cdr3_nt: TGCGCCAGCAGCCAAGATCTGGCAGCCGATGGCTACACCTTC; cdr3_aa: CASSQDLAADGYTF; v_call: TRBV4-1; clone_size: -; j_call: TRBJ1-2; d_call: -
cdr3_nt: TGTGCCAGCAACCGACAGGGTGGTTCACCCCTCCACTTT; cdr3_aa: CASNRQGGSPLHF; v_call: TRBV5-6; clone_size: -; j_call: TRBJ1-6; d_call: TRBD1
cdr3_nt: TGTGCGTATACAGGGGGCGAAACCGGGGAGCTGTTTTTT; cdr3_aa: CAYTGGETGELFF; v_call: TRBV6-6; clone_size: -; j_call: TRBJ2-2; d_call: TRBD1
cdr3_nt: TGCGCCAGCAGCTCCGGACTCGGGGGACCGAACACCGGGGAGCTGTTTTTT; cdr3_aa: CASSSGLGGPNTGELFF; v_call: TRBV5-1; clone_size: -; j_call: TRBJ2-2; d_call: -
cdr3_nt: TGTGCCAGCAGTTTACAGCCAGGAATAACTGAAGCTTTCTTT; cdr3_aa: CASSLQPGITEAFF; v_call: TRBV27; clone_size: -; j_call: TRBJ1-1; d_call: -
cdr3_nt: TGCGCCAGCAGCTTGGATTCGGACCCGGGAGGAAAACTGTTTTTT; cdr3_aa: CASSLDSDPGGKLFF; v_call: TRBV5-1; clone_size: -; j_call: TRBJ1-4; d_call: -
cdr3_nt: TGTGCTAGTGGTTTGTCCAGAAGCGAGTATGGCTACACCTTC; cdr3_aa: CASGLSRSEYGYTF; v_call: TRBV12-5; clone_size: -; j_call: TRBJ1-2; d_call: -
cdr3_nt: TGTGCCAGCAGCGCGGGACTAGCTCAAGAGCAGTACTTC; cdr3_aa: CASSAGLAQEQYF; v_call: TRBV5-6; clone_size: -; j_call: TRBJ2-7; d_call: TRBD2
cdr3_nt: TGTGCCAGTAGTATAACTTCCGGAGGGGCGCAGTTCTTC; cdr3_aa: CASSITSGGAQFF; v_call: TRBV19; clone_size: -; j_call: TRBJ2-1; d_call: -
cdr3_nt: TGTGCCAGCAGTTTATCGCCTGGGACAGCGAACACTGAAGCTTTCTTT; cdr3_aa: CASSLSPGTANTEAFF; v_call: TRBV27; clone_size: -; j_call: TRBJ1-1; d_call: TRBD1
cdr3_nt: TGTGCCAGCACCCTCGGGACTTACACAGATACGCAGTATTTT; cdr3_aa: CASTLGTYTDTQYF; v_call: TRBV27; clone_size: -; j_call: TRBJ2-3; d_call: -
cdr3_nt: TGTGCCAGCAGCTTAGATAGCGGGATAGGGTCCTACGAGCAGTACTTC; cdr3_aa: CASSLDSGIGSYEQYF; v_call: TRBV11-2; clone_size: once; j_call: TRBJ2-7; d_call: TRBD2
cdr3_nt: TGTGCCAGTAGTATATGGCTAGACCCAAGCTACGAGCAGTACTTC; cdr3_aa: CASSIWLDPSYEQYF; v_call: TRBV19; clone_size: -; j_call: TRBJ2-7; d_call: -
cdr3_nt: TGCGCCAGCAGCCAATTACAGGGCTCCTACGAGCAGTACTTC; cdr3_aa: CASSQLQGSYEQYF; v_call: TRBV4-1; clone_size: -; j_call: TRBJ2-7; d_call: -